These T cell receptor beta chains were read from a single sample in a study of blood T cells in healthy people across ages. MiXCR, applied by TCRdb to the 5' RACE reads, yields one record per CDR3 protein. The sample includes under 2,000,000 distinct CDR3 sequences, about 49% seen only once; the top ten take 2.1%. The sequencing sample was made of blood. These receptors all stem from a woman aged 40 to 50 in good health. Both conserved end residues are part of each CDR3. D genes are given only for firm matches. Some rows have no size entry. The others give once, few or many, or a class for an expanded clone.

>TRBV4-3|-|-|TRBJ2-3
TGCGCCAGCAGCCAAGATGCCCAGACAGATACGCAGTATTTT
CASSQDAQTDTQYF
>TRBV12-3/TRBV12-4|TRBD1|-|TRBJ1-1
TGTGCCAGCAGTTGGGTGCCCGGGACAGTAAACACTGAAGCTTTCTTT
CASSWVPGTVNTEAFF
>TRBV6-5|-|-|TRBJ2-3
TGTGCCAGCACCCCTTCGGGGGGCCCCACAGATACGCAGTATTTT
CASTPSGGPTDTQYF
>TRBV6-2/TRBV6-3|-|few|TRBJ2-5
TGTGCCATTCGTGAGAAGCCCCAAGAGACCCAGTACTTC
CAIREKPQETQYF
>TRBV29-1|-|-|TRBJ1-1
TGCAGCGTTGAAGATCGACAGACTGAAGCTTTCTTT
CSVEDRQTEAFF
>TRBV4-2|-|-|TRBJ2-4
TGTGCCAGCAGCCAAGATCTGGGTCGCGCCAAAAACATTCAGTACTTC
CASSQDLGRAKNIQYF
>TRBV11-2|-|-|TRBJ2-3
TGTGCCAGCAGCTTACATGGGCAAACTAATCAGCCCCAGTATTTT
CASSLHGQTNQPQYF
>TRBV4-1|-|many|TRBJ1-2
TGCGCCAGCAGCCAAGAGAGTGGCTACACCTTC
CASSQESGYTF
>TRBV7-9|-|few|TRBJ2-7
TGTGCCAGCAGCCCTAGGTTTAGCTCCTACGAGCAGTACTTC
CASSPRFSSYEQYF
>TRBV10-3|-|-|TRBJ2-3
TGTGCCATCAGTTCCTCAGCGGGCACAGATACGCAGTATTTT
CAISSSAGTDTQYF
>TRBV7-9|-|few|TRBJ1-2
TGTGCCAGCAGCTTTTCAAGGGGTGGTAACTATGGCTACACCTTC
CASSFSRGGNYGYTF
>TRBV29-1|-|-|TRBJ1-2
TGCAGCGTCGTACTCGGGGGGATCTATGGCTACACCTTC
CSVVLGGIYGYTF
>TRBV29-1|TRBD1|-|TRBJ2-7
TGCAGCGTCGCAAGACAGGGAAAGGACGAGCAGTACTTC
CSVARQGKDEQYF
>TRBV10-3|TRBD1|-|TRBJ2-5
TGTGCCATCAGTGTAGGGACAGGATACAATGAGCAGTACTTC
CAISVGTGYNEQYF
>TRBV29-1|TRBD1|-|TRBJ1-1
TGCAGCGTTGAAGAAACAACAGGGGCGCGAGCTTTCTTT
CSVEETTGARAFF
>TRBV20-1|-|few|TRBJ2-7
TGCAGTGCTAGAGAGCCCAGGGCCTACGAGCAGTACTTC
CSAREPRAYEQYF
>TRBV7-2|-|-|TRBJ2-5
TGTGCCAGCAGCCGGGGTTGGGTGAGCCAAGAGACCCAGTACTTC
CASSRGWVSQETQYF
>TRBV18|-|once|TRBJ2-7
TGTGCCAGCTCCGGGCAGGGGCGGAACTACGAGCAGTACTTC
CASSGQGRNYEQYF
>TRBV12-3/TRBV12-4|TRBD1|few|TRBJ2-3
TGTGCCAGCAGCGGGACAGACCTAGGCGCAGATACGCAGTATTTT
CASSGTDLGADTQYF
>TRBV28|-|-|TRBJ1-4
TGTGCCAGCGCAGATGAAAAACTGTTTTTT
CASADEKLFF
>TRBV4-2|TRBD1|-|TRBJ2-6
TGTGCCAGCAGTTACCGACAGGGGGCGACTGGGGCCAACGTCCTGACTTTC
CASSYRQGATGANVLTF
>TRBV28|TRBD1|-|TRBJ2-5
TGTGCCAGCAGTCTGCCGGGACAGGGTTACCAAGAGACCCAGTACTTC
CASSLPGQGYQETQYF
>TRBV7-2|-|-|TRBJ2-3
TGTGCCAGCACGGACATGGGGGGCCCAGATACGCAGTATTTT
CASTDMGGPDTQYF
>TRBV5-1|-|-|TRBJ2-3
TGCGCCAGCAGCGGGCTCGACAGCACAGATACGCAGTATTTT
CASSGLDSTDTQYF
>TRBV7-8|-|few|TRBJ2-5
TGTGCCAGCAGGGGGATCGGGACACACTTTAAGGAAAGCGTCGAGACCCAGTACTTC
CASRGIGTHFKESVETQYF
>TRBV5-1|-|-|TRBJ1-4
TGCGCCAGCAGCTTGCTACAGCTTAATGAAAAACTGTTTTTT
CASSLLQLNEKLFF
>TRBV12-3/TRBV12-4|TRBD2|-|TRBJ2-1
TGTGCCAGCAGTTTTGATAGGACTAGCGGGGGTCCCTACAATGAGCAGTTCTTC
CASSFDRTSGGPYNEQFF
>TRBV5-1|TRBD2|-|TRBJ2-5
TGCGCCAGCAGCTTCGCAGGACTAGCGGGGGGACAAGAGACCCAGTACTTC
CASSFAGLAGGQETQYF
>TRBV7-8|-|-|TRBJ1-1
TGTGCCAGCAGCTTAAAGTTCCCAGCTTTCTTT
CASSLKFPAFF
>TRBV2|-|few|TRBJ2-7
TGTGCCAGCAGTATGACTAGAATTGGAGATAGCCAGTACTTC
CASSMTRIGDSQYF
>TRBV7-2|TRBD1|-|TRBJ1-5
TGTGCCAGCAGCTTAGATGGGACAGGGGCCACTAGGCCCCAGCATTTT
CASSLDGTGATRPQHF
>TRBV27|TRBD2|-|TRBJ2-7
TGTGCCAGCAGACTGACTAGCGGGTTCCCCTACGAGCAGTACTTC
CASRLTSGFPYEQYF
>TRBV7-9|-|-|TRBJ2-5
TGTGCCAGCAGCTTAGCGGACGCCTACAATGAGCAGTACTTC
CASSLADAYNEQYF
>TRBV2|TRBD1|once|TRBJ2-4
TGTGCCAGCAGAGGGGACAGGGGGGGGAGGGCCAAAAACATTCAGTGCTTC
CASRGDRGGRAKNIQCF
>TRBV6-6|-|-|TRBJ1-2
TGTGCCAGCACCCGACAGGAGAGTCACTATGGCTACACCTTC
CASTRQESHYGYTF
>TRBV7-2|-|-|TRBJ2-1
TGTGCCAGCAGCTTATTACCGACCGGGACCAACAATGAGCAGTTCTTC
CASSLLPTGTNNEQFF
>TRBV20-1|-|-|TRBJ2-5
TGCAGTGAAGGTGGGGAGACCCAGTACTTC
CSEGGETQYF
>TRBV6-1|-|-|TRBJ2-1
TGTGCCAGCAACCAAAGACAGAACAATGAGCAGTTCTTC
CASNQRQNNEQFF
>TRBV10-3|-|few|TRBJ1-2
TGTGCCATCACCATAAATACCGACTATGGCTACACCTTC
CAITINTDYGYTF
>TRBV12-3/TRBV12-4|-|-|TRBJ2-3
TGTGCCAGCAGTTGGAGGGGCCTAGGCTCTGGTACGCAGTATTTT
CASSWRGLGSGTQYF
>TRBV29-1|-|few|TRBJ1-5
TGCAGCGTTGGGGATGCGAATCAGCCCCAGCATTTT
CSVGDANQPQHF
>TRBV7-2|TRBD1|many|TRBJ1-5
TGTGCCAGCAGCGTCGGGACAGGGTCGAAGCCCCAGCATTTT
CASSVGTGSKPQHF
>TRBV10-3|TRBD2|few|TRBJ2-1
TGTGCCATCAGTGAGAGACTAGCGGGGGTTTACAATGAGCAGTTCTTC
CAISERLAGVYNEQFF
>TRBV7-9|-|-|TRBJ2-7
TGTGCCAGCAGCTTAAGAATGACGACGCAGCCAGTCTACGAGCAGTACTTC
CASSLRMTTQPVYEQYF
>TRBV27|-|-|TRBJ1-2
TGTGCCAGCAGTTTGCAGCCCTGGGGAGGCTACACCTTC
CASSLQPWGGYTF
>TRBV7-9|-|-|TRBJ2-5
TGTGCCCTAAGCCCGGCTGGCGAGACCCAGTACTTC
CALSPAGETQYF
>TRBV4-2|TRBD2|-|TRBJ2-7
TGTGCCAGCAGCCAAGATGCTAGCGGGGGCTACGAGCAGTACTTC
CASSQDASGGYEQYF
>TRBV25-1|TRBD1|-|TRBJ1-2
TGTGCCAGCAGCCGCGTACAGGGGGCTGACTACACCTTC
CASSRVQGADYTF
>TRBV6-5|-|-|TRBJ1-2
TGTGCCAGCAGTTACGTCGCAGGGGAAGCCTATGGCTACACCTTC
CASSYVAGEAYGYTF
>TRBV7-9|-|-|TRBJ2-3
TGTGCCAGCAGCTCCTTGATGGGGGGTGCAGATACGCAGTATTTT
CASSSLMGGADTQYF
>TRBV20-1|-|few|TRBJ2-3
TGCAGTGCTAGAGGGCAAACACCCGCGGCGCAGTATTTT
CSARGQTPAAQYF
>TRBV7-2|TRBD1|-|TRBJ1-6
TGTGCCAGCAGCTTCCAATGGGACAGACCCCTCCACTTT
CASSFQWDRPLHF
>TRBV6-2/TRBV6-3|TRBD1|many|TRBJ2-1
TGTGCCAGCAGTGAGGACAGGTCTTCCAATGAGCAGTTCTTC
CASSEDRSSNEQFF
>TRBV15|-|-|TRBJ1-4
TGTGCCACCAGCACCACCAATGAGTTTCGTGGAAAACTGTTTTTT
CATSTTNEFRGKLFF
>TRBV7-9|TRBD2|few|TRBJ2-7
TGTGCCAGCTGTCCGGGGGGGACAACCTACGAGCAGTACTTC
CASCPGGTTYEQYF
>TRBV25-1|TRBD1|-|TRBJ1-5
TGTGCCAGCAGTGGGGACAGGGCGCACGGCAATCAGCCCCAGCATTTT
CASSGDRAHGNQPQHF
>TRBV20-1|-|few|TRBJ1-6
TGCAGTGCCCGAAGTATGCACGGGCCCCTCCACTTT
CSARSMHGPLHF
>TRBV20-1|-|-|TRBJ2-1
TGCAGTGGGGGGGCCCGCAATGAGCAGTTCTTC
CSGGARNEQFF
>TRBV28|TRBD1|-|TRBJ2-5
TGTGCCAGCGGATCGGGACAGGGTTTGAGGGAGACCCAGTACTTC
CASGSGQGLRETQYF
>TRBV20-1|-|-|TRBJ2-7
TGCAGTGCCCCCCCGGCCGTTTTGAGTGGCGAGCAGTACTTC
CSAPPAVLSGEQYF